This TCR beta chain derives from a study of T cell clusters in autoimmune cytopenias. Overall study context: Per sample, median TRB depth was approximately 47,000 reads, yielding a median about 2,500 distinct clonotypes.

In regard to this clonotype: Its matching antigen is unknown.

This CDR3 comprises 15 residues. CDR1 DFQATT and CDR2 SNEGSKA come from the germline V gene (reference sequence). Each sample's input was around 250 ng genomic DNA, some 38,000 genome equivalents. TRB was amplified by touch-down multiplex PCR, primer pools A and B combined. With the multiplex PCR reads reprocessed, TCRdb shows one record per CDR3 protein and no DNA. This sample's table has several thousand distinct CDR3 sequences. Overall study results and limits: TRB repertoire shifts in secondary cytopenia and chronic lymphocytic leukemia mostly reflected lymphoma, not autoimmunity.

The sample also formed part of further work on T cell repertoires in aging, cancer and after chemotherapy. As that report states: Healthy donors lost TCR diversity with age mainly through richness, cancer patients through richness and evenness.

The chain carries TRBV20-1 and TRBJ2-3; there is no DNA to check the TCRdb D call of TRBD1. The sequencing sample was made of peripheral blood. The sequence derives from a human donor in good health. This CDR3 is CSAREAGGGTDTQYF.